The 5 T cell receptor beta chains listed next were all sequenced from one sample in a study of molecular identifiers for immune sequencing clone quantification. MiXCR, applied by TCRdb to the PCR reads, yields one record per CDR3 protein. In the table there are around 480,000 distinct CDR3 sequences, roughly 23% of which are singletons. Sequences were obtained from naive CD8+ T cells from blood, with Jurkat cell RNA spiked in. Sample subset: FACS-sorted CD8+CD4-CCR7+CD45RA+ naive T cells. These receptors all come from a human donor in good health. Some libraries in this study had Jurkat cell RNA spiked in.

This clonotype was recorded many times. One end of the junction is discordant with germline, which a read error may explain. The chain links TRBV6-1 to TRBJ1-5; 12 bases agree with TRBD1. Germline CDR1 and CDR2: MNHNS and SASEGT. This CDR3 is 18 amino acids long. The DNA for the CDR3 is TGTGCCAGCAGGGAAGTCCCGGGACAGGGGGCAATAGGTCAGCCCCAGCATTTT. Translated, it gives CASREVPGQGAIGQPQHF.

At least ten counts were recorded for this clonotype. At one end, the junction sequence differs from germline, possibly due to a read error. The chain links TRBV10-2 to TRBJ1-4, with 8 positions matching TRBD1. The CDR3 has 12 amino acids. In germline, CDR1 is WSHSY, CDR2 SAAADI. In DNA, the CDR3 is TGCGCCAGCAGTGAAGCAGGGACAGGCAACGTTTTT. Protein product: CASSEAGTGNVF.

The chain has TRBV27 and TRBJ2-3, with D maybe TRBD2 (8 bases). The CDR3 is 18 amino acids. V was clipped by 4 bases and J by 5 bases, with 25 bases between them. The germline V gene has CDR1 MNHEY and CDR2 SMNVEV (reference sequence). This chain's CDR3 is CASSSYSGAPQGVDTQYF. The CDR3 nucleotides are TGTGCCAGCAGTTCGTATAGCGGGGCTCCCCAGGGGGTAGATACGCAGTATTTT.

V and J are TRBV6-5 and TRBJ2-5; no definite D call. Trimming shortened V by 5 bases and J by 7 bases, and 14 bases separated the two germline ends. The CDR3 has 13 residues. Germline V gene data show CDR1 as MNHEY and CDR2 as SVGAGI. CDR3 nucleotide sequence: TGTGCCAGCAGTCAAGGGTACTTGGCGACCCAGTACTTC. This codes for CASSQGYLATQYF.

This clonotype appeared a few times. This chain joins TRBV6-5 and TRBJ1-6; a weak D match, TRBD1 (6 bases). Trimming pared 2 bases from V and 9 bases from J, leaving 17 bases between. Germline CDR1 MNHEY, CDR2 SVGAGI. The CDR3 is 16 residues long. The CDR3 reads CASSYGGEGGGSPLHF. CDR3 coding DNA: TGTGCCAGCAGTTACGGGGGTGAAGGGGGGGGTTCACCCCTCCACTTT.